The 23 T cell receptor beta chains in this list originate from one sample, sequenced in a study of molecular identifiers for immune sequencing clone quantification. TCRdb reprocessed the PCR reads via MiXCR and lists one record per CDR3 protein. Here the sample spans about 320,000 distinct CDR3 sequences, roughly a quarter being singletons. The sample comprised naive CD8+ T cells from blood, with Jurkat cell RNA spiked in. The subset here: FACS-sorted CD8+CD4-CCR7+CD45RA+ naive T cells. The origin of the receptors is a human donor in good health. Some libraries in this study had Jurkat cell RNA spiked in.

The J gene is TRBJ1-1, the V gene TRBV12-3 or TRBV12-4, with unresolved D. This CDR3 region has 15 residues. The V end lost 2 bases, the J end lost 1 base, and 11 bases lay between the germline ends. The CDR3 sequence is CASSLSQYTNTEAFF. The CDR3 DNA sequence: TGTGCCAGCAGTTTATCTCAGTACACGAACACTGAAGCTTTCTTT.

This clonotype came up a few times. This chain uses TRBV2 with TRBJ2-5; 13 positions agree with TRBD2. V lost 6 bases and J lost 5; bases outside the gene matches: 6. Germline loops: CDR1 SNHLY, CDR2 FYNNEI. The CDR3 spans 15 residues. The CDR3 loop reads CASRQLAGGPETQYF. The CDR3 bases are TGTGCCAGCAGACAACTAGCGGGAGGGCCGGAGACCCAGTACTTC.

The table lists this clonotype with a few counts. This chain uses TRBV27 with TRBJ2-4; D not certain. Trimming removed 0 bases from V and 0 bases from J, with 21 bases in between. The CDR3 is 20 residues long. Germline assignment: CDR1 MNHEY and CDR2 SMNVEV (reference sequence). The CDR3 DNA sequence: TGTGCCAGCAGTTTATCGTATACGCCTAGGACGGTACTAGCCAAAAACATTCAGTACTTC. Residues: CASSLSYTPRTVLAKNIQYF.

Points on this clonotype: A read error may be the cause here, since a much bigger clone is one base away. The genes are TRBV13 and TRBJ2-7; 8 bases map to TRBD1. Losses at the gene ends were 7 bases for V and 5 bases for J; bases not matched to a gene: 13. The CDR3 consists of 15 residues. Germline CDR1 PRHDT, CDR2 FYEKMQ (reference sequence). The CDR3 loop is CASTLSSGGGNEQYF. The CDR3 DNA sequence: TGTGCCAGCACCTTGTCTTCAGGGGGCGGCAACGAGCAGTACTTC.

In regard to this clonotype: Being one base from a much bigger clone, this may be a read error. The rearrangement links TRBV4-1 to TRBJ1-5; D is unresolved. Looked up from germline, CDR1 is MGHRA and CDR2 is YSYEKL. The CDR3 runs 13 residues. For the CDR3, the DNA is TGCGCCAGCAGCCAAATTAGCAATCAGCCCCCGCATTTT. This gives the protein CASSQISNQPPHF.

The CDR3: CSATQGQGVSYEQYF. CDR3 coding DNA: TGCAGTGCTACCCAAGGACAGGGGGTCTCCTACGAGCAGTACTTC. The gene calls are TRBV20-1 and TRBJ2-7, with 10 bases fitting TRBD1. V was pared by 4 bases and J by 0 bases, with 6 bases of the junction left unmatched. Germline loops: CDR1 DFQATT, CDR2 SNEGSKA (reference sequence). This CDR3 contains 15 residues.

This clonotype was seen more than once but under ten times. The chain recombines TRBV27 with TRBJ2-5, with a possible D match to TRBD2 (6 bases). V lost 5 bases and J 7 bases, leaving 26 bases between the germline ends. The CDR3 runs 17 residues. CDR1 MNHEY and CDR2 SMNVEV come from the germline V gene (reference sequence). This CDR3 reads CASSPLLSAGPEGTQYF. The CDR3 bases are TGTGCCAGCAGTCCACTTCTTTCAGCGGGTCCAGAAGGGACCCAGTACTTC.

This clonotype was found many times. This chain joins TRBV6-5 and TRBJ1-5, with D unresolved. V lost 2 bases, J lost 9 bases, and 11 bases lay in between. This CDR3 contains 13 residues. Germline CDR1 and CDR2: MNHEY and SVGAGI. CDR3 sequence (DNA): TGTGCCAGCAGTTACGGGCCCGGCGGGCCCCAGCATTTT. This sequence encodes CASSYGPGGPQHF.

The chain is built from TRBV4-1 and TRBJ2-2; D is unclear. This CDR3 is built from 14 residues. Per germline, CDR1 MGHRA and CDR2 YSYEKL. The V gene lost 1 base and the J gene lost 4 bases, with 7 bases spanning the gap. CDR3 in amino acids: CASSQGWVTGELFF. The CDR3 DNA reads TGCGCCAGCAGCCAAGGATGGGTCACCGGGGAGCTGTTTTTT.

In its sample, this clonotype was seen many times. The chain recombines TRBV20-1 with TRBJ1-2; 8 bases align to TRBD1. Germline CDR1 is DFQATT and CDR2 is SNEGSKA (reference sequence). The CDR3 loop spans 14 amino acids. After removal of 0 bases from V and 4 bases from J, the junction contained 4 bases not matched to a gene. The CDR3 nucleotides read TGCAGTGCTAGAGATCTCGGGACAGGCTATGGCTACACCTTC. It encodes CSARDLGTGYGYTF.

With regard to this clonotype: Being one base from a much bigger clone, this may be a read error. This chain joins TRBV29-1 and TRBJ2-5; TRBD1 might be the D (6 bases). This CDR3 has 14 residues. The V end lost 0 bases, the J end lost 9 bases, and 17 bases lay between the germline ends. Germline CDR1 reads SQVTM; CDR2 reads ANQGSEA. CDR3 loop: CSVEEVGAREPQYF. The DNA for the CDR3 is TGCAGCGTTGAAGAGGTGGGGGCCCGCGAGCCCCAGTACTTC.

This chain links TRBV27 with TRBJ1-2; the match to TRBD1 covers 8 bases. The germline V gene encodes CDR1 MNHEY and CDR2 SMNVEV (reference sequence). After removal of 6 bases from V and 4 bases from J, the junction contained 10 bases not matched to a gene. The CDR3 covers 15 residues. CDR3 region: CASRGWTGRIYGYTF. For the CDR3, the DNA is TGTGCCAGCAGAGGGTGGACAGGGCGAATCTATGGCTACACCTTC.

This chain connects TRBV20-1 to TRBJ2-7; TRBD2 agrees at 7 bases. Trimming at V came to 6 bases and at J to 3 bases, leaving 8 bases not matched to a gene. CDR3 size: 13 residues. Germline V gene lookup returns CDR1 DFQATT and CDR2 SNEGSKA (reference sequence). CDR3 coding DNA: TGCAGTGCCACGACTGGCGGGGGCTACGAGCAGTACTTC. Its translation is CSATTGGGYEQYF.

The J gene is TRBJ2-7, the V gene TRBV2, with 9 bases that match TRBD1. Germline CDR1 is SNHLY and CDR2 is FYNNEI. With 7 bases clipped from V and 3 bases from J, the junction kept 10 bases outside the gene matches. CDR3 length: 15 residues. This CDR3 reads CASMNRDRVLYEQYF. The CDR3 nucleotides read TGTGCCAGCATGAACCGGGACAGGGTTCTCTACGAGCAGTACTTC.

This clonotype has a handful of counts. The chain has TRBV4-2 and TRBJ1-2; possible D gene TRBD1, 6 bases. This CDR3 spans 19 amino acids. V dropped 1 base and J dropped 2 bases, with 23 bases sitting between them. The germline V gene encodes CDR1 LGHNA and CDR2 YNFKEQ. CDR3 DNA sequence: TGTGCCAGCAGCCAAGGGCTACAGGGTCATCCAGCTGGAAACTATGGCTACACCTTC. Protein: CASSQGLQGHPAGNYGYTF.

This clonotype has just a few counts. This chain connects TRBV27 to TRBJ2-7; 7 bases match TRBD1. The J segment lost 7 bases and the V segment lost 0 bases, leaving 9 bases of the junction unmatched. The CDR3 runs to 15 residues. CDR1 is MNHEY, CDR2 SMNVEV, per germline (reference sequence). This CDR3 is CASSLSGTALWEQYF. CDR3 coding DNA: TGTGCCAGCAGTTTATCAGGGACAGCCCTCTGGGAGCAGTACTTC.

The gene calls are TRBV20-1 and TRBJ2-3, with 14 bases matching TRBD2. In germline, CDR1 is DFQATT, CDR2 SNEGSKA (reference sequence). The CDR3 is 18 residues long. J gave up 0 bases and V 5 bases, and 10 bases lay outside the gene matches. CDR3 nucleotides: TGCAGTGCTCCGGGACTAGCGGGAGTCTTAACAAGCACAGATACGCAGTATTTT. It translates to CSAPGLAGVLTSTDTQYF.

This clonotype was observed a handful of times. The V gene is TRBV25-1, the J gene TRBJ2-1; TRBD2 agrees at 7 bases. Germline V gene sequence: CDR1 MGHDK, CDR2 SYGVNS. The ends lost 4 bases at V and 5 bases at J; junction bases unmatched: 17. This CDR3 has 18 amino acids. CDR3 residues: CASSVGPSTAGDHNEQFF. In DNA, the CDR3 is TGTGCCAGCAGTGTGGGACCTTCAACCGCGGGGGACCACAATGAGCAGTTCTTC.

At least ten counts were recorded for this clonotype. This chain connects TRBV27 to TRBJ2-5; TRBD2 is a possible D gene (5 bases). V lost 2 bases and J lost 4, with 20 bases in between. This CDR3 has 17 amino acids. The germline gives CDR1 MNHEY, CDR2 SMNVEV (reference sequence). CDR3 nucleotide sequence: TGTGCCAGCAGTTTACTTATAAGTACCGGGAAAGGAGAGACCCAGTACTTC. This codes for CASSLLISTGKGETQYF.

The chain couples TRBV30 to TRBJ2-2, with D perhaps matching TRBD1 or TRBD2 (5 bases each). Germline CDR1 and CDR2: GTSNPN and SVGIG (reference sequence). V gave up 3 bases and J gave up 6 bases, with 11 bases separating them. This CDR3 contains 13 residues. The DNA for the CDR3 is TGTGCCTGGAGGCCCCTGGGGGCCGGGGAGCTGTTTTTT. Its protein product is CAWRPLGAGELFF. Filled out from reference TRBV30 and TRBJ2-2, the complete variable domain reads SQTIHQWPATLVQPVGSPLSLECTVEGTSNPNLYWYRQAAGRGLQLLFYSVGIGQISSEVPQNLSASRPQDRQFILSSKKLLLSDSGFYLCAWRPLGAGELFFGEGSRLTVL.

As for this clonotype: The final CDR3 position lacks the conserved phenylalanine or tryptophan, pointing to a likely read error. J is TRBJ1-5 and V is TRBV4-2, with unresolved D. V was pared by 0 bases and J by 7 bases, with 7 bases between. Germline lookup yields CDR1 LGHNA and CDR2 YNFKEQ. This CDR3 is built from 13 residues. For the CDR3, the DNA is TGTGCCAGCAGCCAAGATATGGGACAGCCCCAGCATCTT. Translation gives CASSQDMGQPQHL.

This clonotype was picked up a small number of times. J is TRBJ2-3 and V is TRBV13; TRBD1 aligns across 7 bases. CDR3 length equals 15 residues. In germline, CDR1 is PRHDT, CDR2 FYEKMQ (reference sequence). The V and J ends lost 6 bases and 3 bases, in that order; junction bases with no gene match: 9. As DNA, the CDR3 is TGTGCCAGCAGTTTTACAGGGGTAGATACAGATACGCAGTATTTT. This sequence encodes CASSFTGVDTDTQYF.

In the case of this clonotype: A read error may account for a junction end that differs from germline. This chain uses TRBV6-5 with TRBJ1-1; unclear D gene. Looked up from germline, CDR1 is MNHEY and CDR2 is SVGAGI. The CDR3 has 14 amino acids. As DNA, the CDR3 is TGTGCCGGCAGCCCTGTGGGTTTTAGCAACCGGGGTTTCTTT. Its translation: CAGSPVGFSNRGFF.